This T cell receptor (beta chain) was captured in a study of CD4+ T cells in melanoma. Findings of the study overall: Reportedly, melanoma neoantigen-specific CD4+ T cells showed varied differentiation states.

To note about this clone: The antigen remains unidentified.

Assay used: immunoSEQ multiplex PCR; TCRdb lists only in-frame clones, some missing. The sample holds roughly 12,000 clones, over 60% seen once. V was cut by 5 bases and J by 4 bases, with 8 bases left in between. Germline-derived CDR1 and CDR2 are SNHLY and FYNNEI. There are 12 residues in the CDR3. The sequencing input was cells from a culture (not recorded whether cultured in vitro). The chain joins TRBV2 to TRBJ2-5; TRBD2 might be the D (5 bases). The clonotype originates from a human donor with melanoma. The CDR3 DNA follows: TGTGCCAGCAGTTTAAGCGGAGAGACCCAGTACTTC. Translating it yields CASSLSGETQYF.